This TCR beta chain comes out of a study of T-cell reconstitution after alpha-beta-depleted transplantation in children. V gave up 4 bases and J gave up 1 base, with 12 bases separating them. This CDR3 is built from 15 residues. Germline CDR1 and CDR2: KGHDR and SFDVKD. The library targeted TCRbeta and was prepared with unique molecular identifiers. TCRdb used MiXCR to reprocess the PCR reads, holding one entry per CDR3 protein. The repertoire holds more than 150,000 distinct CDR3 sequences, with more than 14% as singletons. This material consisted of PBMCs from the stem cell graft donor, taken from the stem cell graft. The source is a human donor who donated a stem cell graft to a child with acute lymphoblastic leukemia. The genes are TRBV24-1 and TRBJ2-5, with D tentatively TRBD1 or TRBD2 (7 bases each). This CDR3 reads CATSEGGTAQETQYF. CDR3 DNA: TGTGCCACCAGTGAGGGAGGGACAGCCCAAGAGACCCAGTACTTC.